Given below is one T cell receptor beta chain in context. Unmatched junction bases numbered 5, after V lost 8 bases and J lost 3 bases. The CDR3 runs to 13 residues. Germline loops: CDR1 MNHNS, CDR2 SASEGT. This sample stems from a study of technical replicates of blood from a few donors. Data came from immunoSEQ multiplex PCR; TCRdb stores just in-frame clones and leaves some out. The sample carries more than 80,000 clones, approximately 95% recorded once. The TCR was taken from a human donor in good health. Specimen: T cells isolated from PBMCs. The V call is TRBV6-1, the J call TRBJ2-7; 9 nucleotides align to TRBD1. CDR3 amino acids: CASGGQGRYEQYF. For the CDR3, the DNA is TGTGCCAGCGGGGGACAGGGCCGCTACGAGCAGTACTTC.